The 9 T cell receptor beta chains below come from one sample, sequenced in a study of blood T cells in healthy people across ages. Alongside a J-beta primer mix, a sample-barcoded 5' primer served in a second PCR lasting about 7 to 11 cycles. Each CDR3 protein gets one entry after TCRdb re-called the 5' RACE reads with MiXCR. This table holds about 1,400,000 distinct CDR3 sequences, roughly 45% found once. The material sequenced was blood. The receptors originated from a woman aged 18-29 years in good health.

The genes are TRBV12-3 or TRBV12-4 and TRBJ1-5, with TRBD1 as a possible D gene (6 bases). V was trimmed by 5 bases and J by 1 base, leaving 12 bases between them. The CDR3 runs 15 residues. CDR3 bases: TGTGCCAGCAGTCAAGGGGGTTCAAGCAATCAGCCCCAGCATTTT. Translated: CASSQGGSSNQPQHF.

This chain connects TRBV15 to TRBJ2-3, with D uncertain. This CDR3 has 14 residues. Deletions cut 0 bases from V and 3 bases from J, with 7 bases between. In germline, CDR1 is LNHNV, CDR2 YYDKDF (reference sequence). CDR3 sequence (DNA): TGTGCCACCAGCAGAGATTTAGGGACAGATACGCAGTATTTT. As protein: CATSRDLGTDTQYF. Full variable domain (remainder filled in from reference TRBV15 and TRBJ2-3): DAMVIQNPRYQVTQFGKPVTLSCSQTLNHNVMYWYQQKSSQAPKLLFHYYDKDFNNEADTPDNFQSRRPNTSFCFLDIRSPGLGDTAMYLCATSRDLGTDTQYFGPGTRLTVL.

The chain joins TRBV4-2 to TRBJ1-2; D gene ambiguous. The germline V and J ends were trimmed by 0 bases and 8 bases, with 16 bases remaining between them. Germline V gene lookup returns CDR1 LGHNA and CDR2 YNFKEQ. The CDR3 runs 15 residues. The CDR3 coding sequence is TGTGCCAGCAGCCAAGACACCGGCAGGCTGGGAGGCTACACCTTC. This encodes CASSQDTGRLGGYTF.

The rearrangement joins TRBV29-1 to TRBJ1-2; tentatively, D is TRBD1 (6 bases). V was trimmed by 7 bases and J by 5 bases, leaving 23 bases between them. Germline V gives CDR1 SQVTM, CDR2 ANQGSEA. The CDR3 has 15 residues. The CDR3 coding sequence is TGCAGCGCCCAAGGGGGATATGGGACATCTTATGGCTACACCTTC. It specifies CSAQGGYGTSYGYTF.

This rearrangement joins TRBV4-1 to TRBJ1-2; no definite D call. V was clipped by 1 base and J by 5 bases, with 11 bases between them. CDR1 and CDR2 from the germline V gene are MGHRA and YSYEKL. The CDR3 extends over 14 amino acids. The CDR3 here is CASSQVQADYGYTF. CDR3 in DNA: TGCGCCAGCAGCCAAGTTCAGGCCGATTATGGCTACACCTTC.

The chain combines TRBV9 with TRBJ2-1, with D uncertain. Near its end, the DNA agrees better with TRBJ2-7, so the J call may be wrong. The CDR3 extends over 15 amino acids. CDR1 and CDR2 (germline): SGDLS, YYNGEE. In nucleotides, the CDR3 is TGTGCCAGCAGCGTTAGTGCCAGCTCCTACAATGAGCAGTACTTC. Translated, it gives CASSVSASSYNEQYF.

This CDR3 reads CAISADSNQPQHF. The CDR3 DNA reads TGTGCCATCAGTGCAGATAGCAATCAGCCCCAGCATTTT. The rearrangement joins TRBV10-3 to TRBJ1-5, with no clear D. Germline-derived CDR1 and CDR2 are ENHRY and SYGVKD. This CDR3 is built from 13 residues. Between the trimmed V and J ends, which lost 4 bases and 0 bases, there was a span of 4 bases.

V and J are TRBV29-1 and TRBJ1-1, with 11 bases identical to TRBD1. The CDR3 loop spans 13 amino acids. With V trimmed by 6 bases and J by 6 bases, 6 bases remained unmatched. Germline V gene data show CDR1 as SQVTM and CDR2 as ANQGSEA. CDR3 sequence reads: CSVAGQGAPEAFF. The CDR3 nucleotides are TGCAGCGTGGCTGGACAGGGGGCCCCTGAAGCTTTCTTT.

The chain employs TRBV12-3 or TRBV12-4 and TRBJ2-5, with 8 bases matching TRBD1. The end of the DNA fits TRBJ2-7 better, so the J call may be wrong. The CDR3 runs 16 residues. CDR3 nucleotides: TGTGCCAGCACCATCGCACAGGGGGTGCTCGGGTACGAGCAGTACTTC. Amino acids: CASTIAQGVLGYEQYF.